A selection of T cell receptor beta chains follows, all from one sample in a study of shared clonotypes between healthy human individuals. Only in-frame clones appear in the TCRdb table, and some are missing; sequencing was by immunoSEQ multiplex PCR. The sample has around 1,000,000 clones, about 80% seen once. The sample taken for sequencing was memory CD4+ T cells from PBMCs. The receptors were sampled from a man aged 18 to 30 in good health. Some clones in this sample may be carry-over from other donors' samples. Both conserved end residues are trimmed from each CDR3. Fields, in order: CDR3 protein, J gene, D gene, V gene. The D gene is left open where the match is weak.

ASSVYRGNNEQF	TRBJ2-1	-	TRBV7-9
ASSPGGGSSGNTIY	TRBJ1-3	-	TRBV7-2
AWTRDLNQPQH	TRBJ1-5	-	TRBV30
ASSPDKNTEAF	TRBJ1-1	-	TRBV7-2
ASRLGQNSPLH	TRBJ1-6	-	TRBV4-2
ASRSLGPMNTEAF	TRBJ1-1	-	TRBV14
ASSFSSGRENEQF	TRBJ2-1	TRBD2	TRBV5-1
ASSFHGLAGREQY	TRBJ2-7	TRBD2	TRBV9
ASRLVLESGTANYGYT	TRBJ1-2	-	TRBV12-2
ASSRGVYNEQF	TRBJ2-1	TRBD2	TRBV5-1
ASSFPPADTQY	TRBJ2-3	-	TRBV5-4
ASSYGLAGAAYNEQF	TRBJ2-1	TRBD2	TRBV5-1
ASSSLQGAGELF	TRBJ2-2	TRBD1	TRBV7-3
ASSLAGDPGQPQH	TRBJ1-5	-	TRBV5-1
SVDGRAGNTIY	TRBJ1-3	-	TRBV29-1
ASSDSPPGRFQPQH	TRBJ1-5	-	TRBV6-1
ASSDNSGGRDEQF	TRBJ2-1	TRBD2	TRBV6-1
SVEEPGGKLF	TRBJ1-4	-	TRBV29-1
ASSVQGALIAGELF	TRBJ2-2	TRBD1	TRBV10-2
ASGRLAATGELF	TRBJ2-2	TRBD2	TRBV27
ASSPTGTGNYEQY	TRBJ2-7	TRBD1	TRBV27
ASSQGWGANTEAF	TRBJ1-1	-	TRBV4-1
AISMTGRDEKLF	TRBJ1-4	TRBD1	TRBV10-3
ASSLGEGTTIY	TRBJ1-3	-	TRBV7-2
ASSFWTSGSTNEQF	TRBJ2-1	TRBD2	TRBV28
SVEDSTTEY	TRBJ2-7	-	TRBV29-1
ASSPGLAAGGQY	TRBJ2-7	TRBD2	TRBV2
AITRGYTDTQY	TRBJ2-3	-	TRBV10-3
ASSNSGDSFYEQY	TRBJ2-7	TRBD1	TRBV4-1
AISESLAVTGELF	TRBJ2-2	TRBD2	TRBV10-3
ASSPQDRGLAGYQETQY	TRBJ2-5	TRBD2	TRBV28
ASSYRVTEAF	TRBJ1-1	-	TRBV7-2
ASSTPGTGWAF	TRBJ1-1	TRBD1	TRBV19
ASRGSGNTIY	TRBJ1-3	-	TRBV27
ASSDRSRATEAF	TRBJ1-1	-	TRBV2
SNLAYNEQF	TRBJ2-1	-	TRBV20-1
ASSPPDTEAF	TRBJ1-1	-	TRBV23-1
ASSDGTGTGTGELF	TRBJ2-2	-	TRBV7-6
ASSLTEGTEAF	TRBJ1-1	-	TRBV7-3
ASSREFIGRDRDHEQY	TRBJ2-7	TRBD1	TRBV23-1
ASSLNNYGYT	TRBJ1-2	-	TRBV7-9